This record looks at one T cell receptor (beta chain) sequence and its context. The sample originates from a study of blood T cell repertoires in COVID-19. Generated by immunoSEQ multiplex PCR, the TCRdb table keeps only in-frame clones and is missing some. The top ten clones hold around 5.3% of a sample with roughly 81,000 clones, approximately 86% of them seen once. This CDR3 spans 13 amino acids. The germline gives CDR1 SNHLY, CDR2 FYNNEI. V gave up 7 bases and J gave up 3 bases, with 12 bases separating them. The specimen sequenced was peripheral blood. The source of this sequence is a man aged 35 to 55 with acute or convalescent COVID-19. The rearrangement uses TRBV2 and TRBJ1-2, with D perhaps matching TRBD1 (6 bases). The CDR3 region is CASNHRVDYGYTF. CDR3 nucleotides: TGTGCCAGCAACCACAGGGTAGACTATGGCTACACCTTC.